A single sample gave rise to the 24 T cell receptor beta chains below, sequenced in a study of blood T cell repertoires in COVID-19. Assay used: immunoSEQ multiplex PCR; TCRdb lists only in-frame clones, some missing. The sample shows roughly 270,000 clones, 88% of them seen only once. The specimen sequenced was peripheral blood. Receptors originate from a man between 18 and 35 years old with active or convalescent COVID-19.

The chain recombines TRBV5-5 with TRBJ1-4, with a tentative D call TRBD1 (6 bases). The V end was cut by 2 bases, the J end by 11 bases, with 19 bases between. The CDR3 is 15 amino acids. CDR1 SGHKS and CDR2 YYEKEE come from the germline V gene (reference sequence). The CDR3 loop is CASSFPTGNSEKLFF. The CDR3 region has the DNA TGTGCCAGCAGCTTCCCGACAGGCAATTCCGAGAAACTGTTTTTT.

This clone has just a few counts. The chain uses TRBV12-3 or TRBV12-4 and TRBJ2-7; D uncertain. V dropped 0 bases and J dropped 0 bases, with 3 bases sitting between them. This CDR3 is built from 13 residues. The CDR3 region has the DNA TGTGCCAGCAGTTTAGCGCGCTCCTACGAGCAGTACTTC. Amino acids: CASSLARSYEQYF.

This clone was observed once. The rearrangement links TRBV6-1 to TRBJ1-5; D not resolved. CDR1 MNHNS and CDR2 SASEGT come from the germline V gene. The CDR3 sequence is 12 residues long. V lost 2 bases and J lost 5, with 4 bases in between. The CDR3 region is CASSESDQPQHF. The CDR3 nucleotides read TGTGCCAGCAGTGAATCGGATCAGCCCCAGCATTTT.

The CDR3 protein is CASSPPGDNEQFF. CDR3 in DNA: TGTGCCAGCAGTCCGCCGGGGGACAATGAGCAGTTCTTC. The rearrangement uses TRBV2 and TRBJ2-1, with D possibly matching TRBD2 (6 bases). This CDR3 is 13 amino acids long. V was cut by 5 bases and J by 5 bases, with 10 bases left in between. Germline CDR1 is SNHLY and CDR2 is FYNNEI.

The chain uses TRBV3-1 (or the pseudogene TRBV3-2) and TRBJ2-1, with a possible D match to TRBD2 (5 bases). Germline loops: CDR1 LGHDT, CDR2 YNNKEL (reference sequence). This CDR3 region has 13 residues. The V and J ends lost 4 bases and 2 bases respectively, with 6 bases between them. CDR3 loop: CASSRETYNEQFF. The CDR3 nucleotides read TGTGCCAGCAGCCGGGAGACCTACAATGAGCAGTTCTTC.

The chain combines TRBV6-1 with TRBJ1-1; 7 nucleotides align to TRBD1. The V gene's germline CDR1 is MNHNS and CDR2 SASEGT. The trim removed 3 bases at V and 7 bases at J, leaving 5 bases unmatched. The CDR3 is 13 amino acids. The CDR3 bases are TGTGCCAGCAGTGATACAGGGGTGGGTGAAGCTTTCTTT. Its translation is CASSDTGVGEAFF.

CDR3 residues: CSVELLEGQRYEQYF. The CDR3 coding sequence is TGCAGCGTTGAATTACTAGAGGGACAGAGATACGAGCAGTACTTC. This sequence joins TRBV29-1 and TRBJ2-7; TRBD1 matches at 7 bases. CDR1 SQVTM and CDR2 ANQGSEA come from the germline V gene. V dropped 2 bases and J dropped 4; count of bases not matched to a gene: 11. The CDR3 sequence is 15 residues long.

This clone has more than one count but fewer than ten. The V and J genes are TRBV5-8 and TRBJ1-5; TRBD1 might be the D (6 bases). The CDR3 loop spans 16 amino acids. The germline gives CDR1 SGHTS, CDR2 YDEGEE. V was trimmed by 4 bases and J by 0 bases, leaving 14 bases between them. CDR3 sequence (DNA): TGTGCCAGCAGCCTTGAAGGGGGATATAGCAATCAGCCCCAGCATTTT. It codes for CASSLEGGYSNQPQHF.

The V call is TRBV18, the J call TRBJ1-5; D unresolved. Germline V gene data show CDR1 as KGHSH and CDR2 as LQKENI. The CDR3 totals 15 residues. V shed 3 bases and J shed 6 bases, with 15 bases lying between them. CDR3 in DNA: TGTGCCAGCTCACCCTTAATCTCGCGGGGTCAGCCCCAGCATTTT. Protein product: CASSPLISRGQPQHF.

The chain has TRBV6-1 and TRBJ2-7; TRBD2 agrees at 10 bases. The CDR3 sequence is 15 residues long. CDR1 and CDR2 (germline): MNHNS, SASEGT. The ends lost 3 bases at V and 4 bases at J; junction bases unmatched: 6. The CDR3 coding sequence is TGTGCCAGCAGTGAGGGCCTAGCGGGGGTATACGAGCAGTACTTC. The encoded protein is CASSEGLAGVYEQYF.

The chain recombines TRBV19 with TRBJ1-2; TRBD1 matches 8 bases. The germline CDR1 and CDR2 sequences are LNHDA and SQIVND (reference sequence). V lost 3 bases to trimming and J lost 4 bases; unmatched junction nucleotides: 7. The CDR3 runs to 15 residues. DNA of the CDR3: TGTGCCAGTAGTATTTATGGGACAGGTCCCTATGGCTACACCTTC. Its translation is CASSIYGTGPYGYTF.

This sequence joins TRBV19 and TRBJ1-4; possibly TRBD1 for D (5 bases). The CDR3 extends over 14 amino acids. The ends were cut back, 1 base at V and 3 bases at J, with 6 bases in the middle. CDR1 and CDR2 (germline): LNHDA, SQIVND (reference sequence). CDR3 loop: CASSIGQPNEKLFF. CDR3 bases: TGTGCCAGTAGTATAGGACAGCCTAATGAAAAACTGTTTTTT.

The chain joins TRBV10-1 to TRBJ1-2; tentatively, D is TRBD1 (6 bases). Germline CDR1 reads WNHNN; CDR2 reads SYGVQD (reference sequence). This CDR3 has 17 amino acids. The V and J ends lost 8 bases and 4 bases respectively, with 26 bases between them. In DNA form, the CDR3 reads TGCGCCAGCCTCGGATCGGAAAACAGGGAGTCATTCTATGGCTACACCTTC. It codes for CASLGSENRESFYGYTF.

The rearrangement links TRBV5-1 to TRBJ2-7, with a weak D call TRBD2 (5 bases). The CDR3 runs to 14 residues. Looked up from germline, CDR1 is SGHRS and CDR2 is YFSETQ. Trimming left V 1 base short and J 2 bases short, with 10 bases between. CDR3 coding DNA: TGCGCCAGCAGCTTGTGGCCGGGGACCTACGAGCAGTACTTC. Its protein is CASSLWPGTYEQYF.

V usage is TRBV9 and J usage is TRBJ2-1, with 10 bases fitting TRBD1. CDR3 length: 17 amino acids. Germline values: CDR1 SGDLS, CDR2 YYNGEE. The trim removed 4 bases at V and 4 bases at J, leaving 11 bases unmatched. Here the CDR3 reads CASSTQTGQGRYNEQFF. Here the CDR3 DNA reads TGTGCCAGCAGCACCCAAACGGGACAGGGGAGATACAATGAGCAGTTCTTC. Complete variable domain (other parts from reference TRBV9 and TRBJ2-1): DSGVTQTPKHLITATGQRVTLRCSPRSGDLSVYWYQQSLDQGLQFLIQYYNGEERAKGNILERFSAQQFPDLHSELNLSSLELGDSALYFCASSTQTGQGRYNEQFFGPGTRLTVL.

This chain uses TRBV27 with TRBJ2-3, with a weak D call TRBD2 (5 bases). This CDR3 is 14 amino acids long. Trimming cost V 7 bases and J 1 base, with 12 bases left between them. The germline V gene has CDR1 MNHEY and CDR2 SMNVEV (reference sequence). Here the CDR3 reads CASKTRRGTDTQYF. Here the CDR3 DNA reads TGTGCCAGCAAGACCCGGCGGGGCACAGATACGCAGTATTTT.

At least ten counts were recorded for this clone. The rearrangement links TRBV27 to TRBJ2-7; 8 bases agree with TRBD1. The CDR3 totals 12 residues. With 9 bases clipped from V and 6 bases from J, the junction kept 7 bases outside the gene matches. CDR1 is MNHEY and CDR2 is SMNVEV in the germline V gene (reference sequence). In DNA, the CDR3 is TGTGCCAGTTCAACACAGGGGGGCGAGCAGTACTTC. Its protein product is CASSTQGGEQYF.

Only one count was recorded for this clone. The CDR3 protein is CAISADRGQPQHF. Here the CDR3 DNA reads TGTGCCATCAGTGCGGACAGGGGTCAGCCCCAGCATTTT. J is TRBJ1-5 and V is TRBV10-3; 9 bases map to TRBD1. This CDR3 contains 13 residues. Per germline, CDR1 ENHRY and CDR2 SYGVKD. V shed 4 bases and J 6 bases; nucleotides not matched to a gene: 1.

The rearrangement links TRBV27 to TRBJ1-3; 9 bases are shared with TRBD1. Germline assignment: CDR1 MNHEY and CDR2 SMNVEV (reference sequence). The CDR3 has 18 residues. Unmatched junction bases numbered 15, after V lost 5 bases and J lost 4 bases. The CDR3 nucleotides are TGTGCCAGCAGTCCCATCTGGACAGGGGAGGATGGAGGAAACACCATATATTTT. This encodes CASSPIWTGEDGGNTIYF.

This chain connects TRBV11-2 to TRBJ2-1; 10 bases align to TRBD2. The length of the CDR3 is 16 residues. V shed 5 bases, J shed 2 bases, and the junction held 6 bases outside the gene matches. CDR1 is SGHAT, CDR2 FQNNGV, per germline. CDR3 DNA sequence: TGTGCCAGCAGCCGACCTAGCGGGGGCGCCTACAATGAGCAGTTCTTC. This sequence encodes CASSRPSGGAYNEQFF.

CDR3 region: CASGLVRPYEQYF. The CDR3 bases are TGTGCTAGTGGTTTGGTGCGGCCCTACGAGCAGTACTTC. The rearrangement uses TRBV12-5 and TRBJ2-7; D gene unclear. CDR3 length equals 13 residues. Germline assignment: CDR1 LGHNT and CDR2 FRNRAP. V gave up 0 bases and J gave up 2 bases, with 5 bases separating them. The whole variable domain, remainder taken from reference TRBV12-5 and TRBJ2-7, is DARVTQTPRHKVTEMGQEVTMRCQPILGHNTVFWYRQTMMQGLELLAYFRNRAPLDDSGMPKDRFSAEMPDATLATLKIQPSEPRDSAVYFCASGLVRPYEQYFGPGTRLTVT.

The chain links TRBV5-6 to TRBJ1-2; TRBD1 matches 8 bases. There are 14 residues in the CDR3. The J segment lost 2 bases and the V segment lost 0 bases, leaving 0 bases of the junction unmatched. Germline V gives CDR1 SGHDT, CDR2 YYEEEE. In nucleotides, the CDR3 is TGTGCCAGCAGCTTGGGACAGGGGAACTATGGCTACACCTTC. It is translated as CASSLGQGNYGYTF.

The chain combines TRBV3-1 (or the pseudogene TRBV3-2) with TRBJ1-2, with 9 nucleotides matching TRBD1. This CDR3 comprises 19 residues. Germline CDR1 reads LGHDT; CDR2 reads YNNKEL (reference sequence). V gave up 2 bases and J gave up 0 bases; unmatched junction bases: 13. The chain's CDR3 is CASSQRTLDRGKANYGYTF. The CDR3 region has the DNA TGTGCCAGCAGCCAAAGAACCCTGGACAGGGGTAAAGCTAACTATGGCTACACCTTC.

The chain uses TRBV13 and TRBJ2-7; 10 bases fit TRBD2. Trimming removed 6 bases from V and 7 bases from J; junction bases left unmatched: 15. CDR1 and CDR2 (germline): PRHDT, FYEKMQ (reference sequence). The CDR3 covers 16 residues. The chain's CDR3 is CASSLRGLANSGEQYF. The DNA of the CDR3 is TGTGCCAGCAGTTTAAGGGGACTAGCGAATTCGGGAGAGCAGTACTTC.